This T cell receptor beta chain was obtained from a study of control samples from healthy donors and cancer patients. Sequenced by immunoSEQ multiplex PCR; TCRdb stores in-frame clones only, minus some. The profile covers 85,000 to 95,000 clones, with 82% appearing a single time and around 10% taken by the ten largest. Germline-derived CDR1 and CDR2 are WNHNN and SYGVQD (reference sequence). This CDR3 is built from 14 residues. The V gene end was trimmed by 5 bases and the J gene end by 5 bases; junction bases not matched to a gene: 7. The chain recombines TRBV10-1 with TRBJ1-1; 8 positions agree with TRBD1. The specimen was blood. The receptor was isolated from a woman aged 60-75 years in good health. Here the CDR3 reads CASSQGASGTEAFF. The CDR3 DNA follows: TGCGCCAGCAGTCAGGGGGCTTCGGGGACTGAAGCTTTCTTT.